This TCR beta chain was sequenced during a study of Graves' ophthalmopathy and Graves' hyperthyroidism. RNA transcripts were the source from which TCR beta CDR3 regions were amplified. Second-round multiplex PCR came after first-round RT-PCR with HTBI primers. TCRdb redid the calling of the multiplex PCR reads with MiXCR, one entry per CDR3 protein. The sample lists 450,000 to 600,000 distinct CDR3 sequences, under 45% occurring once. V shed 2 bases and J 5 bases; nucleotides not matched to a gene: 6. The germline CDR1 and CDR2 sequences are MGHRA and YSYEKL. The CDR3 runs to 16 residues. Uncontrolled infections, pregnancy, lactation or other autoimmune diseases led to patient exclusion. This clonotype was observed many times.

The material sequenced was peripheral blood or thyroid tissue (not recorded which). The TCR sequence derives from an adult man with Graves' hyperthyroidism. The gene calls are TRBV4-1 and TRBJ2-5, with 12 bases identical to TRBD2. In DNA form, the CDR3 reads TGCGCCAGCAGCCAACTAGCGGGAGGGGTTGTGGAGACCCAGTACTTC. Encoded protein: CASSQLAGGVVETQYF.